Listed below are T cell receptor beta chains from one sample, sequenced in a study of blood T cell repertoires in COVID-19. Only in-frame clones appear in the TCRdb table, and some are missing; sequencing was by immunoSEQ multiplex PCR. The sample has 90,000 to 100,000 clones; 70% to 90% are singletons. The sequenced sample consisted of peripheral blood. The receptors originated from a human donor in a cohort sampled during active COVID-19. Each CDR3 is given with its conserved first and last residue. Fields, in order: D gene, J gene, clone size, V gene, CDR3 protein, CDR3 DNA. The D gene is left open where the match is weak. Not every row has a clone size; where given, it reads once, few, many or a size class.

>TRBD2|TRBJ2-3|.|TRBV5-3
CARSHAGLAGGRSTDTQYF
TGTGCCAGAAGCCATGCCGGACTAGCGGGAGGTCGAAGCACAGATACGCAGTATTTT
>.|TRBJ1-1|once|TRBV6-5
CASSYSIGVSEGEAFF
TGTGCCAGCAGTTACTCGATTGGGGTCTCCGAGGGTGAAGCTTTCTTT
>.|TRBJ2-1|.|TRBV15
CATSRAGGPNEQFF
TGTGCCACCAGCAGAGCCGGGGGTCCCAATGAGCAGTTCTTC
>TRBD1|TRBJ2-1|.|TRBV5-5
CASTPTWDRGGYNEQFF
TGTGCCAGCACCCCTACTTGGGACAGGGGGGGGTACAATGAGCAGTTCTTC
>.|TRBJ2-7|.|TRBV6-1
CASSEGLGREQYF
TGTGCCAGCAGTGAAGGATTGGGGCGCGAGCAGTACTTC
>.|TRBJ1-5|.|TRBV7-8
CASSLGNGAGQPQHF
TGTGCCAGCAGCTTAGGTAACGGAGCGGGTCAGCCCCAGCATTTT
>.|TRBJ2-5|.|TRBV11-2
CASSLVLRGSQETQYF
TGTGCCAGCAGCTTAGTTCTTAGGGGGAGCCAAGAGACCCAGTACTTC
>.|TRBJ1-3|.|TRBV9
CASSVDGQPLNTIYF
TGTGCCAGCAGCGTAGACGGACAACCGTTAAACACCATATATTTT
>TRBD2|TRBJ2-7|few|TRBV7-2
CASSLGRLAGTREQYF
TGTGCCAGCAGCTTAGGTAGGCTAGCGGGGACTCGGGAGCAGTACTTC
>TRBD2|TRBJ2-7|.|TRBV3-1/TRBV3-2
CASSQNSGGSYEQYF
TGTGCCAGCAGCCAGAATAGCGGGGGCTCCTACGAGCAGTACTTC
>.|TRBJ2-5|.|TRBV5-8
CASSPEETQYF
TGTGCCAGCAGCCCTGAAGAGACCCAGTACTTC
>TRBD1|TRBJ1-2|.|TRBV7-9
CASSSGQGYYGYTF
TGTGCCAGCAGCTCCGGACAGGGCTACTATGGCTACACCTTC
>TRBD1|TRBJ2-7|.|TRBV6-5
CASRRGQGSYEQYF
TGTGCCAGCAGACGGGGACAGGGGTCTTACGAGCAGTACTTC
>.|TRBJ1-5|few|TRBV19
CASSIALALNQPQHF
TGTGCCAGTAGTATAGCCTTGGCCCTCAATCAGCCCCAGCATTTT
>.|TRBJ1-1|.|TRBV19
CASSIGEYTEAFF
TGTGCCAGTAGTATAGGGGAGTACACTGAAGCTTTCTTT
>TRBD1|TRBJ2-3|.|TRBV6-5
CASSYSKDRGGDTQYF
TGTGCCAGCAGTTACTCGAAAGACAGGGGGGGAGATACGCAGTATTTT
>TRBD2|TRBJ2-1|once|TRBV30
CAWSLAGNEQFF
TGTGCCTGGAGTCTAGCGGGCAATGAGCAGTTCTTC
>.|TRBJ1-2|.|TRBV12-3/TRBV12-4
CASSFREGGYTF
TGTGCCAGCAGTTTCAGGGAGGGTGGCTACACCTTC
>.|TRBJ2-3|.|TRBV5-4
CASLFGGQKFTDTQYF
TGTGCCAGCTTGTTCGGGGGACAGAAGTTCACAGATACGCAGTATTTT
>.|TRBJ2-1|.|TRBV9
CASTIDSVSYNEQFF
TGTGCCAGCACAATAGACAGCGTTTCCTACAATGAGCAGTTCTTC
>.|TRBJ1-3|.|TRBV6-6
CASSYNPGAIRNTIYF
TGTGCCAGCAGTTATAACCCCGGAGCGATTAGAAACACCATATATTTT
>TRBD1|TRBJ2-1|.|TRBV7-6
CASSPRRQGPYNEQFF
TGTGCCAGCAGCCCACGCCGACAGGGACCCTACAATGAGCAGTTCTTC
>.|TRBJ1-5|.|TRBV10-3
CAISDAGEYQPQHF
TGTGCCATCAGTGACGCAGGGGAGTATCAGCCCCAGCATTTT
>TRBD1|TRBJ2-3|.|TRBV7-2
CASHRGRGSTDTQYF
TGTGCCAGTCACAGGGGGCGGGGAAGCACAGATACGCAGTATTTT
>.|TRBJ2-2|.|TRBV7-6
CASSSGGGTGELFF
TGTGCCAGCAGCTCTGGCGGAGGCACCGGGGAGCTGTTTTTT
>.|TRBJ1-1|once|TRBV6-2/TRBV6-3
CASSFRNEADTEAFF
TGTGCCAGCAGCTTCCGCAACGAGGCGGACACTGAAGCTTTCTTT
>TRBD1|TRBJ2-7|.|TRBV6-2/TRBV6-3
CASSYAGQGRDYEQYF
TGTGCCAGCAGTTACGCTGGACAGGGAAGAGATTACGAGCAGTACTTC
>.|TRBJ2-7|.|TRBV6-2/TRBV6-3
CASSYRARGFGEQYF
TGTGCCAGCAGTTACAGGGCTAGGGGGTTCGGCGAGCAGTACTTC
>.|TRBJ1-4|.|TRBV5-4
CASSRTGLGDVMGKLFF
TGTGCCAGCAGCCGGACCGGACTAGGGGACGTGATGGGAAAACTGTTTTTT
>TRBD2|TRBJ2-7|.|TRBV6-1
CASSERASGSNGYEQYF
TGTGCCAGCAGTGAGAGGGCTAGCGGGAGTAATGGCTACGAGCAGTACTTC
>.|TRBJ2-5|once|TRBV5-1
CASSSSGGVETQYF
TGCGCCAGCAGCTCCTCGGGGGGCGTAGAGACCCAGTACTTC
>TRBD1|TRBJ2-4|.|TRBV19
CASSRDRGAKNIQYF
TGTGCCAGTAGCCGGGACAGGGGAGCCAAAAACATTCAGTACTTC
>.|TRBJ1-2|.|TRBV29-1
CSTASGHDLGYTF
TGCAGCACCGCATCGGGACACGACCTTGGCTACACCTTC